This is a list of T cell receptor beta chains from one sample in a study of T cell changes during pregnancy in multiple sclerosis. The table came from immunoSEQ multiplex PCR; TCRdb's copy has only in-frame clones and leaves some out. The table lists 35,000 to 40,000 clones, about 92% of them singletons. The source material was CD8+ T cells from peripheral blood mononuclear cells, sampled in the third trimester of pregnancy. These receptors came from a female donor with multiple sclerosis, enrolled in a pregnancy study. The CDR3 runs from the conserved cysteine through the conserved F or W. D genes are given only for firm matches. Part of the rows lack a size; the others show once, few, many or a class for expanded clones.

d_gene	v_gene	abundance	j_gene	CDR3nt	CDR3aa
TRBD2	TRBV5-1	once	TRBJ2-5	TGCGCCAGCAGCTTGGGTTCTAGCGGGATGATAATAGAGACCCAGTACTTC	CASSLGSSGMIIETQYF
.	TRBV6-6	.	TRBJ2-7	TGTGCCAGCAGTTACTCGGACACCTACGAGCAGTACTTC	CASSYSDTYEQYF
.	TRBV4-3	.	TRBJ2-7	TGCGCCAGCAGCCAAGATCGGGCAGGGGAGTCCTACGAGCAGTACTTC	CASSQDRAGESYEQYF
TRBD2	TRBV11-1	.	TRBJ2-3	TGTGCCAGCAGCCCGCGACTAGCGGGCACAGATACGCAGTATTTT	CASSPRLAGTDTQYF
TRBD2	TRBV11-2	.	TRBJ2-7	TGTGCCAGCAGCCTTATGGGGGGGGCCTACGAGCAGTACTTC	CASSLMGGAYEQYF
TRBD2	TRBV4-3	.	TRBJ2-3	TGCGCCAGCAGCCAAGTACTAGCGGGAGGCACAGATACGCAGTATTTT	CASSQVLAGGTDTQYF
TRBD1	TRBV6-6	.	TRBJ1-5	TGTGCCAGCAGTTACGGCGCAGGGGGGAGCAATCAGCCCCAGCATTTT	CASSYGAGGSNQPQHF
TRBD2	TRBV4-2	.	TRBJ2-1	TGTGCCAGCAGCCAAGAGGTAGCGGGGCTTTCCTACAATGAGCAGTTCTTC	CASSQEVAGLSYNEQFF
.	TRBV11-2	.	TRBJ1-1	TGTGCCAGCAGCTTATCAGGACTATTGAACACTGAAGCTTTCTTT	CASSLSGLLNTEAFF
.	TRBV6-5	few	TRBJ1-1	TGTGCCAGCAGTTACTCGATTGGGCCAGATGAAGCTTTCTTT	CASSYSIGPDEAFF
.	TRBV27	.	TRBJ1-2	TGTGCCAGCAGTTTAAGAGGACAGAACTATGGCTACACCTTC	CASSLRGQNYGYTF